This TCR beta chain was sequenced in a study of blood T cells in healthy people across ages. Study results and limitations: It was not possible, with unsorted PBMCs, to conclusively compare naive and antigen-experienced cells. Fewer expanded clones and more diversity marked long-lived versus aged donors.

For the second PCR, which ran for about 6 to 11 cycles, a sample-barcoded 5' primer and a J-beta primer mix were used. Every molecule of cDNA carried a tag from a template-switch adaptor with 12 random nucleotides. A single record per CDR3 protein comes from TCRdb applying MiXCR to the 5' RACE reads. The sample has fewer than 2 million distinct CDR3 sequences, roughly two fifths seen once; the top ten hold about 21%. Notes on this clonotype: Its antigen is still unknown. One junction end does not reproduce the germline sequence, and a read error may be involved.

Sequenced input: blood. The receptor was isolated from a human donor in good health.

CDR3 sequence: CVSSLERGFEQYF. The CDR3 nucleotides read TGCGTCAGCAGCTTGGAACGAGGCTTCGAGCAGTACTTC. The chain joins TRBV5-1 to TRBJ2-7, with D hard to call. The CDR3 has 13 amino acids. CDR1 is SGHRS and CDR2 is YFSETQ in the germline V gene. Filled out from reference TRBV5-1 and TRBJ2-7, the complete variable domain reads KAGVTQTPRYLIKTRGQQVTLSCSPISGHRSVSWYQQTPGQGLQFLFEYFSETQRNKGNFPGRFSGRQFSNSRSEMNVSTLELGDSALYLCVSSLERGFEQYFGPGTRLTVT.